This T cell receptor beta chain was obtained from a study of blood T cell repertoires in COVID-19. Study background: Samples representing acute and convalescent COVID-19 were sourced from the United States, Italy and Spain. Sources were T cells, B-cell-depleted T cells, or PBMCs; the material itself was cDNA or gDNA.

Recruited during active infection, patients (from Seattle) were subsequently followed longitudinally. V shed 4 bases and J 8 bases; nucleotides not matched to a gene: 9. The CDR3 extends over 14 amino acids. Germline CDR1 reads KGHSH; CDR2 reads LQKENI. Original handling: Researchers report that nucleated cell counts were estimated from reference gene primer amplification. Some clones are missing from TCRdb's copy, which holds only in-frame ones; the method was immunoSEQ multiplex PCR. D and trimming come from the DNA, and the V and J calls and clone size come from that table. The sample shows 200,000 to 250,000 clones, around 90% of them seen only once.

The origin of this receptor is a man aged 25 to 45 with COVID-19, enrolled during active disease. What was sequenced was peripheral blood. This chain joins TRBV18 and TRBJ1-2; 8 bases agree with TRBD1. CDR3: CASSLQGERLGYTF. For the CDR3, the DNA is TGTGCCAGCTCACTACAGGGGGAGCGCTTGGGCTACACCTTC. Using reference TRBV18 and TRBJ1-2 for the parts outside the CDR3, the full variable domain is NAGVMQNPRHLVRRRGQEARLRCSPMKGHSHVYWYRQLPEEGLKFMVYLQKENIIDESGMPKERFSAEFPKEGPSILRIQQVVRGDSAAYFCASSLQGERLGYTFGSGTRLTVV.